These 7 T cell receptor beta chains originate from one sample sequenced in a study of Ad26.COV2.S vaccination and SARS-CoV-2 variants. As to treatment: roughly 18 received Ad26.COV2.S at low or high dose, single or two shots; roughly five received placebo; per-sample allocation not given. Vaccine and placebo recipients were sampled on day 63 after the first injection. The data were produced by immunoSEQ multiplex PCR, yet TCRdb's version contains in-frame clones alone and is incomplete. Here the sample spans 350,000 to 400,000 clones, approximately 90% being singletons. Material: peripheral blood, obtained in a trial of Ad26.COV2.S vaccine versus placebo. The receptors come from a person aged 18-65 years who received the Ad26.COV2.S COVID-19 vaccine or a placebo.

This clone was seen once. This sequence joins TRBV7-8 and TRBJ2-5, with 15 nucleotides matching TRBD2. This CDR3 region has 20 residues. From germline, CDR1 is SGHVS and CDR2 FQNEAQ. The trim removed 4 bases at V and 7 bases at J, leaving 19 bases unmatched. DNA of the CDR3: TGTGCCAGCAGCTCCCCCGTTATGCCCCTTGGGACTAGCGGGAGGCGGACCCAGTACTTC. It encodes CASSSPVMPLGTSGRRTQYF.

This chain connects TRBV19 to TRBJ2-7; 10 bases map to TRBD1. Trimming cost V 1 base and J 3 bases; bases outside gene matches: 3. Germline lookup yields CDR1 LNHDA and CDR2 SQIVND (reference sequence). The CDR3 spans 15 residues. The CDR3 spells CASSIGTGGIYEQYF. CDR3 coding DNA: TGTGCCAGTAGTATAGGGACAGGGGGTATCTACGAGCAGTACTTC.

This rearrangement joins TRBV30 to TRBJ2-3, with D tentatively TRBD1 (6 bases). The CDR3 totals 13 residues. CDR1 GTSNPN and CDR2 SVGIG come from the germline V gene (reference sequence). V was clipped by 2 bases and J by 6 bases, with 12 bases between them. CDR3 residues: CAWSTQGSDTQYF. In DNA, the CDR3 is TGTGCCTGGAGTACCCAGGGGAGTGATACGCAGTATTTT.

The gene calls are TRBV5-1 and TRBJ2-3; TRBD2 matches 7 bases. V lost 4 bases to trimming and J lost 1 base; unmatched junction nucleotides: 9. The CDR3 has 16 residues. CDR1 SGHRS and CDR2 YFSETQ come from the germline V gene. The CDR3 sequence is CASSRGEGTGTDTQYF. The CDR3 DNA reads TGCGCCAGCAGCCGTGGGGAGGGGACGGGCACAGATACGCAGTATTTT.

The gene calls are TRBV7-7 and TRBJ2-2, with 8 positions matching TRBD1. V lost 4 bases, J lost 1 base, and 2 bases stayed unmatched. The V gene's germline CDR1 is SSHAT and CDR2 FNYEAQ (reference sequence). The CDR3 extends over 15 amino acids. CDR3 DNA: TGTGCCAGCAGCTCAGGACAGGGGAACACCGGGGAGCTGTTTTTT. It encodes CASSSGQGNTGELFF.

The chain uses TRBV27 and TRBJ2-7, with TRBD2 identical over 8 bases. The V gene end was trimmed by 5 bases and the J gene end by 3 bases; junction bases not matched to a gene: 6. The CDR3 covers 14 residues. Germline V CDR1 and CDR2: MNHEY, SMNVEV (reference sequence). The CDR3 reads CASSPRTSLYEQYF. The CDR3, as DNA: TGTGCCAGCAGTCCAAGGACTAGCCTCTACGAGCAGTACTTC.

The genes are TRBV4-1 and TRBJ2-5, with a tentative D call TRBD2 (6 bases). Deletions cut 0 bases from V and 4 bases from J, with 15 bases between. CDR1 is MGHRA, CDR2 YSYEKL, per germline. The CDR3 extends over 16 amino acids. CDR3 in amino acids: CASSQEGTWRGETQYF. Written as DNA, the CDR3 is TGCGCCAGCAGCCAAGAGGGGACTTGGAGGGGAGAGACCCAGTACTTC.